This TCR beta chain emerged from a study of high-grade serous ovarian cancer treatment subgroups. Looking at the study overall: On average, 14,192 reads and 7,494 unique TCR beta rearrangements were obtained per sample.

Overall study findings and caveats: Repertoire similarity ranged roughly 0.1 to 0.85 between tumors of one patient. TCR relatedness rose with neoantigen level and trended with mutation load.

Tumor samples were taken before definitive surgery or chemotherapy. The table lists this clone with a count of one. The antigen is unknown. Repertoires were generated with immunoSEQ multiplex PCR, while TCRdb's copy carries only in-frame clones and drops some. Here the sample spans thousands of clones, approximately 79% being singletons. The sequencing sample was made of tumor tissue. The sequence derives from a human donor with high-grade serous ovarian cancer.

The CDR3 loop is CASRLRGEREGQPQHF. CDR3 sequence (DNA): TGTGCCAGCAGATTAAGAGGGGAACGGGAAGGCCAGCCCCAGCATTTT. J is TRBJ1-5 and V is TRBV27; D is possibly TRBD1 (5 bases). CDR1 is MNHEY, CDR2 SMNVEV, per germline (reference sequence). The V end was cut by 6 bases, the J end by 7 bases, with 22 bases between. CDR3 size: 16 residues.